The present T cell receptor (beta chain) was sequenced within a study of cytomegalovirus exposure and HLA in healthy donors. Study observations and caveats: A missense DCLRE1C variant was associated with V- and J-gene trimming of TCR beta chains in a later analysis, and an independent cohort replicated the association.

The PCR ran on 60 Vbeta and 13 Jbeta primers. Sequencing used immunoSEQ multiplex PCR; TCRdb keeps in-frame clones, though not all of them. Of more than 100,000 clones listed, roughly 82% are singletons. The CDR3 is made up of 13 amino acids. Trimming pared 8 bases from V and 5 bases from J, leaving 12 bases between. Per germline, CDR1 SEHNR and CDR2 FQNEAQ (reference sequence). A remark on this clone: Its cognate antigen is unknown.

The sequencing input was PBMCs. The receptor was isolated from a human donor in good health. The rearrangement links TRBV7-9 to TRBJ1-4; perhaps TRBD1 as D (5 bases). The CDR3 here is CASVDRRNEKLFF. Written as DNA, the CDR3 is TGTGCCAGCGTCGACAGACGCAATGAAAAACTGTTTTTT.